This T cell receptor beta chain was identified in a study of blood T cell repertoires in COVID-19 (dated by TCRdb to 2018 to 2020). In terms of the full investigation: Collaborator samples came from the United States, Italy and Spain and covered acute and convalescent phases of COVID-19. The prospective study material was composed of cDNA or gDNA derived from T cells, B-cell-depleted T cells, or PBMCs. The dataset comprised deeply sampled blood TCRbeta repertoires from subjects exposed to, actively infected with, or recovered from COVID-19. A freely available public database, intended as a resource for researchers studying the immune response to SARS-CoV-2, is where the repertoires were released. The samples were drawn from two sources: the first 160 participants of the ongoing ImmuneRACE study, and 1,200 or so subjects contributed by 6 global collaborators. Sample metadata almost always included a de-identified subject ID, COVID-19 status, age in years and sex. Where available, HLA class I and class II types were obtained from metadata supplied by the sample provider rather than from assay-based typing.

The collaborating institutions used their own protocols to collect whole blood in K2EDTA tubes. For TCRbeta analysis, collaborator samples were shipped as frozen whole blood, as isolated PBMCs, or as DNA extracted from either sample type. What the study reported, not specific to this receptor: How much clinical and demographic metadata was included differed by source and by participant, and the metadata was provided uncurated.

V was cut back by 5 bases and J by 2 bases, leaving a gap of 11 bases between them. CDR1 and CDR2, per the germline V gene (reference sequence), are MNHEY and SMNVEV. Counted from cysteine to phenylalanine, this CDR3 has 14 amino acids. Of all the DNA, just the CDR3 is kept, 42 bases in frame from base 1. A remark on this clone: It lacks a known antigen. Per-base quality was not reported, and no clone a single base away is much larger than it.

The immunoSEQ Assay, a bias-controlled multiplex PCR, was used to amplify TCRbeta CDR3 regions from genomic DNA. In the authors' own workflow: Within the assay, amplification of reference gene primers was used to estimate how many nucleated cells each sample contained. To quantify the absolute abundance of each unique TCRbeta CDR3 rearrangement, sequence reads were collapsed and filtered. Productive Simpson clonality was computed per sample as the square root of Simpson's diversity index over productive rearrangements. Drawn from immuneACCESS, this table holds only the in-frame rearrangements with V and J called that TCRdb kept. Clones are partly lost; checked studies trace under half to an unresolved V gene and leave the rest unexplained. From that table come the V and J calls and clone size; the DNA was used to work out D and trimming. A total of around 130,000 clones appear in this sample, 70% to 90% of them only once. The ten largest clones take up about 2% of the sample.

The specimen was peripheral blood. The sequence links TRBV27 to TRBJ2-3; confidence is insufficient to name the D gene. The receptor was isolated from a man aged 70 or older with active COVID-19. The CDR3 has the sequence CASSIERPTDTQYF. The nucleotide sequence reads TGTGCCAGCAGTATAGAGCGTCCCACAGATACGCAGTATTTT.